This entry lists 21 T cell receptor beta chains sequenced from one sample in a study of T cell repertoires and HLA-DP antigens. This table comes from immunoSEQ multiplex PCR, and its TCRdb copy is limited to in-frame clones, with some not included. The sample holds about 73,000 clones, over 75% seen once. Which antigens these TCRs recognize remains unknown. Sequencing was performed on CD4+ T cells from PBMCs. These receptors originate from a man aged 55 to 70 in good health and CMV-seronegative.

The CDR3: CASSPLAGGSNEQFF. As DNA, the CDR3 is TGCGCCAGCAGCCCCCTAGCGGGGGGGTCCAATGAGCAGTTCTTC. This chain uses TRBV5-1 with TRBJ2-1; 12 bases line up with TRBD2. V trimming: 4 bases; J trimming: 6 bases; junction bases outside the gene matches: 5. The CDR3 length is 15 residues. Germline lookup yields CDR1 SGHRS and CDR2 YFSETQ.

This chain uses TRBV6-5 with TRBJ2-1, with 7 bases lining up with TRBD2. V trimming: 0 bases; J trimming: 9 bases; junction bases outside the gene matches: 8. The CDR3 spans 15 residues. Germline CDR1 reads MNHEY; CDR2 reads SVGAGI. CDR3 sequence (DNA): TGTGCCAGCAGTTACTCCCGCGGGAGTATGAGTGAGCAGTTCTTC. This gives the protein CASSYSRGSMSEQFF.

The gene calls are TRBV9 and TRBJ2-3; D perhaps matches TRBD2 (6 bases). Between the trimmed V and J ends, which lost 0 bases and 4 bases, there was a span of 9 bases. Looked up from germline, CDR1 is SGDLS and CDR2 is YYNGEE. This CDR3 is 14 amino acids long. As DNA, the CDR3 is TGTGCCAGCAGCGTAGCACTAGCTTCAGATACGCAGTATTTT. This encodes CASSVALASDTQYF.

V gene TRBV5-1 combines with J gene TRBJ2-7; D perhaps matches TRBD1 (6 bases). Between the trimmed V and J ends, which lost 2 bases and 2 bases, there was a span of 11 bases. The CDR3 extends over 14 amino acids. Looked up from germline, CDR1 is SGHRS and CDR2 is YFSETQ. The CDR3 sequence is CASSFGTPPYEQYF. DNA for the CDR3: TGCGCCAGCAGCTTCGGGACACCACCCTACGAGCAGTACTTC. Drawing the rest from reference TRBV5-1 and TRBJ2-7, the complete variable domain is KAGVTQTPRYLIKTRGQQVTLSCSPISGHRSVSWYQQTPGQGLQFLFEYFSETQRNKGNFPGRFSGRQFSNSRSEMNVSTLELGDSALYLCASSFGTPPYEQYFGPGTRLTVT.

The V and J genes are TRBV30 and TRBJ2-7; D is possibly TRBD2 (5 bases). The CDR3 extends over 15 amino acids. The germline V gene encodes CDR1 GTSNPN and CDR2 SVGIG (reference sequence). The V gene lost 3 bases and the J gene lost 0 bases, with 15 bases spanning the gap. The CDR3 reads CAWSAGELGSYEQYF. The CDR3 DNA follows: TGTGCCTGGAGCGCCGGGGAGTTGGGCTCCTACGAGCAGTACTTC.

This clone came up once. The genes are TRBV19 and TRBJ2-1; TRBD2 matches 10 bases. Trimming took 4 bases from V and 9 from J; bases not matched to a gene: 9. The CDR3 covers 15 residues. From germline, CDR1 is LNHDA and CDR2 SQIVND (reference sequence). The CDR3 sequence is CASSTSGSPRAEQFF. Written as DNA, the CDR3 is TGTGCCAGTAGTACTAGCGGGAGTCCCCGGGCTGAGCAGTTCTTC.

This chain connects TRBV28 to TRBJ1-5; tentative D call: TRBD1 (5 bases). Germline CDR1 reads MDHEN; CDR2 reads SYDVKM. The CDR3 runs 13 residues. V was shortened by 6 bases and J by 5 bases, with 11 bases between the two germline ends. This CDR3 reads CASRPAGDQPQHF. The CDR3 DNA is TGTGCCAGCAGGCCAGCGGGGGATCAGCCCCAGCATTTT.

This chain connects TRBV6-5 to TRBJ1-2, with a weak D call TRBD1 (5 bases). There are 13 residues in the CDR3. Germline CDR1 reads MNHEY; CDR2 reads SVGAGI. Deletions cut 6 bases from V and 3 bases from J, with 11 bases between. The CDR3 here is CASSQGRYYGYTF. The CDR3 DNA reads as TGTGCCAGCAGCCAGGGCCGGTACTATGGCTACACCTTC.

The chain combines TRBV9 with TRBJ2-3, with 11 bases that match TRBD2. Germline lookup yields CDR1 SGDLS and CDR2 YYNGEE. This CDR3 contains 16 residues. The V gene end was trimmed by 0 bases and the J gene end by 2 bases; junction bases not matched to a gene: 2. The CDR3 DNA is TGTGCCAGCAGCGTAGGGGGACTAGCGGCCACAGATACGCAGTATTTT. Translated, it gives CASSVGGLAATDTQYF.

The rearrangement uses TRBV2 and TRBJ2-1; either TRBD1 or TRBD2 may fit D (6 bases each). The CDR3 has 15 amino acids. Germline loops: CDR1 SNHLY, CDR2 FYNNEI. V dropped 2 bases and J dropped 4 bases, with 12 bases sitting between them. The CDR3 nucleotides read TGTGCCAGCAGTGAATCCGGGGGCCAATACAATGAGCAGTTCTTC. This codes for CASSESGGQYNEQFF.

This clone was detected a few times. The genes are TRBV6-5 and TRBJ1-2; a weak D match, TRBD1 (5 bases). The ends were cut back, 6 bases at V and 6 bases at J, with 11 bases in the middle. Germline loops: CDR1 MNHEY, CDR2 SVGAGI. The CDR3 length is 12 residues. CDR3 coding DNA: TGTGCCAGCAGCCGAGGGGACCATGGCTACACCTTC. Amino acids: CASSRGDHGYTF.

The chain uses TRBV2 and TRBJ2-5; 9 nucleotides line up with TRBD2. CDR1 is SNHLY and CDR2 is FYNNEI in the germline V gene. Unmatched junction bases numbered 14, after V lost 7 bases and J lost 5 bases. This CDR3 is built from 16 residues. DNA for the CDR3: TGTGCCAGCATGGGCGGGAGGGCCCGTTTACAGGAGACCCAGTACTTC. Residues: CASMGGRARLQETQYF.

This clone was seen once. CDR3 residues: CASSRGGIYNEQFF. The CDR3 DNA reads as TGTGCCAGCAGCCGAGGGGGGATCTACAATGAGCAGTTCTTC. The rearrangement links TRBV11-1 to TRBJ2-1; D may be TRBD1 or TRBD2 (6 bases each). Germline-derived CDR1 and CDR2 are SGHAT and FQDESV (reference sequence). The CDR3 is 14 residues long. Trimming cost V 5 bases and J 3 bases, with 11 bases left between them.

V and J are TRBV6-1 and TRBJ2-1, with 9 bases aligning to TRBD2. The junction had 5 bases not matched to a gene; V was cut back by 3 bases and J by 2 bases. The CDR3 has 16 residues. Germline values: CDR1 MNHNS, CDR2 SASEGT. The CDR3 protein is CASSEIAGDAYNEQFF. DNA of the CDR3: TGTGCCAGCAGTGAGATAGCGGGAGACGCCTACAATGAGCAGTTCTTC.

J is TRBJ2-1 and V is TRBV11-2, with D possibly matching TRBD2 (5 bases). CDR1 SGHAT and CDR2 FQNNGV come from the germline V gene. The CDR3 is made up of 11 amino acids. Trimming took 6 bases from V and 7 from J, leaving 7 bases between them. The CDR3 here is CASRRGNEQFF. The CDR3 DNA sequence: TGTGCCAGCAGGCGAGGGAATGAGCAGTTCTTC.

The gene calls are TRBV4-1 and TRBJ1-6, with 11 bases identical to TRBD1. CDR3 length: 16 residues. Germline CDR1 MGHRA, CDR2 YSYEKL. J lost 10 bases, V lost 3 bases, and 8 bases had no gene match. Written as DNA, the CDR3 is TGCGCCAGCAGCCAGGATGGGGGACAGGGGGTCTCACCCCTCCACTTT. This sequence encodes CASSQDGGQGVSPLHF.

This chain connects TRBV5-1 to TRBJ2-7; 10 bases agree with TRBD2. CDR1 SGHRS and CDR2 YFSETQ come from the germline V gene. V shed 0 bases, J shed 3 bases, and the junction held 6 bases outside the gene matches. The CDR3 is 16 amino acids. CDR3 sequence: CASSLVLAGAHYEQYF. The DNA of the CDR3 is TGCGCCAGCAGCTTGGTGCTAGCGGGGGCTCACTACGAGCAGTACTTC. The variable domain in full, with the rest retrieved from reference TRBV5-1 and TRBJ2-7, is KAGVTQTPRYLIKTRGQQVTLSCSPISGHRSVSWYQQTPGQGLQFLFEYFSETQRNKGNFPGRFSGRQFSNSRSEMNVSTLELGDSALYLCASSLVLAGAHYEQYFGPGTRLTVT.

The chain combines TRBV6-4 with TRBJ2-1, with 8 positions matching TRBD2. This CDR3 comprises 16 residues. V trimming: 8 bases; J trimming: 4 bases; junction bases outside the gene matches: 13. Germline CDR1 MRHNA, CDR2 SNTAGT. The CDR3 region is CASEFELAGTYNEQFF. CDR3 DNA: TGTGCCAGCGAATTCGAATTAGCGGGAACATACAATGAGCAGTTCTTC.

This chain links TRBV7-2 with TRBJ2-7, with 10 bases lining up with TRBD1. The CDR3 sequence is 16 residues long. V lost 5 bases and J lost 0; bases outside the gene matches: 7. The germline gives CDR1 SGHTA, CDR2 FQGNSA. The CDR3 nucleotides read TGTGCCAGCAGCGCCGGACGGGACAGGGGCTCCTACGAGCAGTACTTC. Amino acid sequence: CASSAGRDRGSYEQYF.

This clone was found a few times. The chain combines TRBV6-1 with TRBJ1-5, with TRBD1 matching over 8 bases. This CDR3 is built from 20 residues. V was pared by 4 bases and J by 1 base, with 18 bases of the junction left unmatched. Per the germline V gene, CDR1 is MNHNS and CDR2 is SASEGT. CDR3 coding DNA: TGTGCCAGCAGTGTTTTAGCAGGAGACAGGGGAAGAAGGAGCAATCAGCCCCAGCATTTT. Translating it yields CASSVLAGDRGRRSNQPQHF.

The chain recombines TRBV9 with TRBJ2-6, with D unclear. Deletions cut 0 bases from V and 2 bases from J, with 3 bases between. Germline values: CDR1 SGDLS, CDR2 YYNGEE. This CDR3 region has 14 residues. The CDR3 DNA is TGTGCCAGCAGCGTAGACCCTGGGGCCAACGTCCTGACTTTC. This encodes CASSVDPGANVLTF.